These 3 T cell receptor beta chains came from one sample sequenced in a study of shared clonotypes between healthy human individuals. Data came from immunoSEQ multiplex PCR; TCRdb stores just in-frame clones and leaves some out. The sample contains approximately 1.5 million clones, approximately 98.5% of which appear only once. The sample comprised naive CD4+ T cells sorted from blood. The subset is: CD45RA+ positively selected. Receptor source: a man under 40 in good health.

The genes are TRBV5-4 and TRBJ2-5; 11 bases line up with TRBD2. V trimming: 3 bases; J trimming: 1 base; junction bases outside the gene matches: 5. Germline assignment: CDR1 SGHNT and CDR2 YYREEE (reference sequence). This CDR3 is built from 16 residues. The CDR3: CASSSPTSGVQETQYF. CDR3 DNA: TGTGCCAGCAGCTCTCCGACTAGCGGGGTCCAAGAGACCCAGTACTTC.

The V call is TRBV7-8, the J call TRBJ2-1; TRBD2 agrees at 8 bases. Germline V gene lookup returns CDR1 SGHVS and CDR2 FQNEAQ. CDR3 size: 17 residues. Losses at the gene ends were 0 bases for V and 7 bases for J; bases not matched to a gene: 11. The CDR3 DNA reads TGTGCCAGCAGCTTAGCGCCTCGCGGGAGGTTTTGGAATGAGCAGTTCTTC. Encoded protein: CASSLAPRGRFWNEQFF.

J is TRBJ2-1 and V is TRBV9; 7 bases match TRBD1. The CDR3 contains 15 residues. Germline-derived CDR1 and CDR2 are SGDLS and YYNGEE. J lost 7 bases, V lost 4 bases, and 11 bases had no gene match. The CDR3: CASSSSRTGDNEQFF. In DNA form, the CDR3 reads TGTGCCAGCAGCAGTTCACGGACAGGAGATAATGAGCAGTTCTTC.